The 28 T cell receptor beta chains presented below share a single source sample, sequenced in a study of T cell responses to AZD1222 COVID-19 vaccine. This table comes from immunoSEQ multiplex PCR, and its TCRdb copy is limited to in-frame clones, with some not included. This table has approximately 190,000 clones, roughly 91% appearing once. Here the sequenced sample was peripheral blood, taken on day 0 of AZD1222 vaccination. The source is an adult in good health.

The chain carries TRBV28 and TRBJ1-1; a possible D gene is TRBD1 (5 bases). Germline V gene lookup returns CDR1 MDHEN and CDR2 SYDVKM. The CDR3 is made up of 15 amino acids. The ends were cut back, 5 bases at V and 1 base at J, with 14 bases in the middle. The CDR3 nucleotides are TGTGCCAGCAGTAATGGTGGGGCCCCGAACACTGAAGCTTTCTTT. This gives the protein CASSNGGAPNTEAFF.

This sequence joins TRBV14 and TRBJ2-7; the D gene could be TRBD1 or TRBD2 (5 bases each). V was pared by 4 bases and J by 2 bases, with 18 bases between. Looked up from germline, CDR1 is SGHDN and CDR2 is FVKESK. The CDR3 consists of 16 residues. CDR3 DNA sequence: TGTGCCAGCAGCCGAGGGGACCTAAGGATCCCCTACGAGCAGTACTTC. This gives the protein CASSRGDLRIPYEQYF.

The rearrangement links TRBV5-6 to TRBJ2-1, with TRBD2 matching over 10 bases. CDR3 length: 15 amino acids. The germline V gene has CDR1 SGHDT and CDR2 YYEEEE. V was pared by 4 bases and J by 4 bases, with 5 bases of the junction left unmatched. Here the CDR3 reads CASSGGLADYNEQFF. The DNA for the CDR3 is TGTGCCAGCAGCGGTGGACTAGCGGATTACAATGAGCAGTTCTTC.

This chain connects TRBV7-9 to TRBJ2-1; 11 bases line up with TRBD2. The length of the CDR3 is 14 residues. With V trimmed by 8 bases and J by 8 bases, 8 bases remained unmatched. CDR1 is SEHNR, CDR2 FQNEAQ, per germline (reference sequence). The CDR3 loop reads CASQLAGEGDEQFF. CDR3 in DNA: TGTGCCAGCCAACTAGCGGGAGAAGGCGATGAGCAGTTCTTC.

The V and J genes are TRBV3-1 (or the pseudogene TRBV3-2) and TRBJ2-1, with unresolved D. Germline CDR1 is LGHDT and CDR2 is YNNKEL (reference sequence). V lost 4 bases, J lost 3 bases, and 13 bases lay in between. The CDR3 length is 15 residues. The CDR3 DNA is TGTGCCAGCAGCCTTATGGTAGATGGCTACAATGAGCAGTTCTTC. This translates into CASSLMVDGYNEQFF.

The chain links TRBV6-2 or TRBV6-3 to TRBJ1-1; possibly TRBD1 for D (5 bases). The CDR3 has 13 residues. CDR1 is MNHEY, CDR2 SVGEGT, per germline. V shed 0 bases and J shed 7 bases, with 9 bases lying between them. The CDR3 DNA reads TGTGCCAGCAGTTACTCGAGGGGCGGTGAAGCTTTCTTT. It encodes CASSYSRGGEAFF.

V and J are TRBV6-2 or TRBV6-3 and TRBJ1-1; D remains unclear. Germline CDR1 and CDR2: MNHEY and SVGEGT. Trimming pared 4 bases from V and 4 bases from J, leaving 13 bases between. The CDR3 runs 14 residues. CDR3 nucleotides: TGTGCCAGCAGTTTAGGAGGGTCAGGCACTGAAGCTTTCTTT. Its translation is CASSLGGSGTEAFF.

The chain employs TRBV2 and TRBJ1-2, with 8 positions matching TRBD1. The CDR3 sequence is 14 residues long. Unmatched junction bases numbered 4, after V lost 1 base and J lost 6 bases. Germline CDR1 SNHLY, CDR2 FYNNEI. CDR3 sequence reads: CASSEGTGWDGYTF. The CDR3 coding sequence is TGTGCCAGCAGTGAAGGGACAGGGTGGGATGGCTACACCTTC.

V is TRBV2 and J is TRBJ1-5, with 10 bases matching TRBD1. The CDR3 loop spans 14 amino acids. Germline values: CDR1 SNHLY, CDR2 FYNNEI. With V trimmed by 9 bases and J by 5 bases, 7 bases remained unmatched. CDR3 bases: TGTGCCAGTATCAAGGACAGGGGGTATCAGCCCCAGCATTTT. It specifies CASIKDRGYQPQHF.

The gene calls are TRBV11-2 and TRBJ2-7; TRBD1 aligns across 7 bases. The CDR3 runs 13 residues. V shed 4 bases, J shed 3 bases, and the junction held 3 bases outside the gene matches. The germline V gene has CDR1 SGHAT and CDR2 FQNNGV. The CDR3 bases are TGTGCCAGCAGCTCGACAGGGATCTACGAGCAGTACTTC. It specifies CASSSTGIYEQYF.

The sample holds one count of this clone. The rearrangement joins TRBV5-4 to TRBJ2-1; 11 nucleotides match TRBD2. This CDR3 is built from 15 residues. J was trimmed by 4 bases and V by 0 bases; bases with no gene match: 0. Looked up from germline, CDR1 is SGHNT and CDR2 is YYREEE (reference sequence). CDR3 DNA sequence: TGTGCCAGCAGCTTGGTAGCGGGAGGGTACAATGAGCAGTTCTTC. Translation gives CASSLVAGGYNEQFF.

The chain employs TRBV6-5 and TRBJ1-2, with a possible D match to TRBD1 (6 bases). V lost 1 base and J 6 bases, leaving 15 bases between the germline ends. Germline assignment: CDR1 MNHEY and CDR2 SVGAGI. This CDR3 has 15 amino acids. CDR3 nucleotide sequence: TGTGCCAGCAGTTACTATAGGGGGAATCTCCATGGCTACACCTTC. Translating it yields CASSYYRGNLHGYTF.

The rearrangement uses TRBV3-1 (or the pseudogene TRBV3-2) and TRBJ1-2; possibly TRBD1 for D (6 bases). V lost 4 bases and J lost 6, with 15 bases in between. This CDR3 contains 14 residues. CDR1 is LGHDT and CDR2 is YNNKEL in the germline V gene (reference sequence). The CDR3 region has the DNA TGTGCCAGCAGCCCACAACAGGGATTGGATGGCTACACCTTC. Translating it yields CASSPQQGLDGYTF.

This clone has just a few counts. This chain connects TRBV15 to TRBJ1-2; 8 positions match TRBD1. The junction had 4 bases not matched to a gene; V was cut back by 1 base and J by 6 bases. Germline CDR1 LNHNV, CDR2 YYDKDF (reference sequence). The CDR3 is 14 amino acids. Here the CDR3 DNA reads TGTGCCACCAGCAGAGGACAGGGGTTGAATGGCTACACCTTC. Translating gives CATSRGQGLNGYTF.

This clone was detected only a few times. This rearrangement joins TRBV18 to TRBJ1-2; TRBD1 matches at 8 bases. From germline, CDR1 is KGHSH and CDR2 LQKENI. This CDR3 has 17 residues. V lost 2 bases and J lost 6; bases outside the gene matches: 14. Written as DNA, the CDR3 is TGTGCCAGCTCACCAACCGCAATCTCAGGGGGCAGGGATGGCTACACCTTC. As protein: CASSPTAISGGRDGYTF.

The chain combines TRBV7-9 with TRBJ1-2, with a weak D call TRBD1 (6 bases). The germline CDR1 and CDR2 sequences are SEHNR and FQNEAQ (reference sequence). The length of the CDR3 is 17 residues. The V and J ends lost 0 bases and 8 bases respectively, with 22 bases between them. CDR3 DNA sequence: TGTGCCAGCAGCTTAGCGAGGGAGGGGGACCCTCAGGGAGGCTACACCTTC. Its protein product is CASSLAREGDPQGGYTF.

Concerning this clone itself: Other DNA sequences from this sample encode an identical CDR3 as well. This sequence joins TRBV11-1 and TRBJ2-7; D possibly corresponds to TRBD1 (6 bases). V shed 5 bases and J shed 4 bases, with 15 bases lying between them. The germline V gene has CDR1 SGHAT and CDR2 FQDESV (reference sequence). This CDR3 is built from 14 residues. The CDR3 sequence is CASSPTGLGYEQYF. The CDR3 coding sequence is TGTGCCAGCAGCCCTACAGGGCTTGGGTACGAGCAGTACTTC. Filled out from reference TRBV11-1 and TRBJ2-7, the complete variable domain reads EAEVAQSPRYKITEKSQAVAFWCDPISGHATLYWYRQILGQGPELLVQFQDESVVDDSQLPKDRFSAERLKGVDSTLKIQPAELGDSAMYLCASSPTGLGYEQYFGPGTRLTVT.

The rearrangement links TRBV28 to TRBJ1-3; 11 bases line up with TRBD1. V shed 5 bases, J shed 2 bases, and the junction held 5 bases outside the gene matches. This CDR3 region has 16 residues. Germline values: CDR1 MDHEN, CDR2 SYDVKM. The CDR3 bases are TGTGCCAGCAGTCCGGGACAGGGGGTGACTGGAAACACCATATATTTT. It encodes CASSPGQGVTGNTIYF.

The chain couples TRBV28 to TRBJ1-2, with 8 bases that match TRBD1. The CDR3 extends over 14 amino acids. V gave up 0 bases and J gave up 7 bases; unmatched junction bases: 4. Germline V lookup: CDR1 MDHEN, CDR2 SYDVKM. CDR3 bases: TGTGCCAGCAGTTTATGGGCAGGGGGCGGTGGCTACACCTTC. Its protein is CASSLWAGGGGYTF.

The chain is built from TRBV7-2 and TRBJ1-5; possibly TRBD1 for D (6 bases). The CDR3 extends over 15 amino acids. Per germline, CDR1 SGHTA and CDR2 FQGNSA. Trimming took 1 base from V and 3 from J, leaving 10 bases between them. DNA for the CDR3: TGTGCCAGCAGCTTAGGCCAGGGGAACAATCAGCCCCAGCATTTT. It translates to CASSLGQGNNQPQHF.

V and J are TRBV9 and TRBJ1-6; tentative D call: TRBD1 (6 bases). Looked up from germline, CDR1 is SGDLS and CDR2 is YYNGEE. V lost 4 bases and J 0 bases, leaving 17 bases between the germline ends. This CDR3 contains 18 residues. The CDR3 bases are TGTGCCAGCAGCACTCAGACAGGATCGAGCTCCTATAATTCACCCCTCCACTTT. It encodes CASSTQTGSSSYNSPLHF.

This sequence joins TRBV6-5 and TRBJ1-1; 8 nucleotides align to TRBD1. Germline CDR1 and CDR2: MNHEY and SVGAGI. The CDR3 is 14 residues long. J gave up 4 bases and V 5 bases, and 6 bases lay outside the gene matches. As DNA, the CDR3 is TGTGCCAGCAGTACAGGGGGGAGTAGCACTGAAGCTTTCTTT. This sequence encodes CASSTGGSSTEAFF.

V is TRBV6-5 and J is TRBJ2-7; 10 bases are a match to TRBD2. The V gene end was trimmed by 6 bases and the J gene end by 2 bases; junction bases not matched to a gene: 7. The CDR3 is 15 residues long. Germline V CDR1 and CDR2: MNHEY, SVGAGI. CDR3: CASRPGLAETYEQYF. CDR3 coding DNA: TGTGCCAGCAGGCCAGGACTAGCGGAAACCTACGAGCAGTACTTC.

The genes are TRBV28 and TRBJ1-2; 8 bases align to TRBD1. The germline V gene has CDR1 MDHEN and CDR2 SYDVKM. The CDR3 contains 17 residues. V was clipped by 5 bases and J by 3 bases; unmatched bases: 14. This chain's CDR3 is CASSTDPPDRAYYGYTF. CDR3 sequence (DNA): TGTGCCAGCAGTACCGACCCTCCGGACAGGGCTTACTATGGCTACACCTTC.

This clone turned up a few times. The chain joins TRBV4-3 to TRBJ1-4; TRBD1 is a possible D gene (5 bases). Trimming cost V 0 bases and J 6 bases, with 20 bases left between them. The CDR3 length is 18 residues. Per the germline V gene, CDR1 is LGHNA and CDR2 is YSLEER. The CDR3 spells CASSQELIRDWGDEKLFF. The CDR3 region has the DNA TGCGCCAGCAGCCAAGAGCTAATCCGGGACTGGGGGGATGAAAAACTGTTTTTT.

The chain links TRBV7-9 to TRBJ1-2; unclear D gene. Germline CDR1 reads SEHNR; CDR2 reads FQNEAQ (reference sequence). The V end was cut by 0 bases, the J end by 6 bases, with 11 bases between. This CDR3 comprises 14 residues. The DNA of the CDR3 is TGTGCCAGCAGCTTAGCTGGTGGGGTGGATGGCTACACCTTC. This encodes CASSLAGGVDGYTF.

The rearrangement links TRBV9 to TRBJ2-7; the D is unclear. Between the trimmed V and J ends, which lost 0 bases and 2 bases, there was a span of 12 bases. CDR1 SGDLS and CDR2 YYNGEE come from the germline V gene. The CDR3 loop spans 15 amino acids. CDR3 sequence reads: CASSVGLESTYEQYF. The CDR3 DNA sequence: TGTGCCAGCAGCGTAGGTTTAGAATCAACCTACGAGCAGTACTTC.

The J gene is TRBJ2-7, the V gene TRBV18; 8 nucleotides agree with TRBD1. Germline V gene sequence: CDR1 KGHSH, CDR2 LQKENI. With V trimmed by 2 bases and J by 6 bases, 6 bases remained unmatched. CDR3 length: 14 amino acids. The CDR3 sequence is CASSPGQGVREQYF. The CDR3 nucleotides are TGTGCCAGCTCACCAGGACAGGGTGTTCGCGAGCAGTACTTC. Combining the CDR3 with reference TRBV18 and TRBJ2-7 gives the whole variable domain NAGVMQNPRHLVRRRGQEARLRCSPMKGHSHVYWYRQLPEEGLKFMVYLQKENIIDESGMPKERFSAEFPKEGPSILRIQQVVRGDSAAYFCASSPGQGVREQYFGPGTRLTVT.